This T cell receptor (beta chain) was captured in a study of shared clonotypes between healthy human individuals. A word on this clone: As yet, its antigen is unknown.

Notes on the study in general: A generally larger estimated richness was seen in naive subsets than in memory subsets. A limitation of the genetic and exposure-history diversity represented arose from few donors.

Profiling relied on immunoSEQ multiplex PCR, and the TCRdb table lists in-frame clones only, not all of them. The data show about 2 million clones, with roughly 96% seen just once and more than 0.1% held by the top ten. Deletions cut 0 bases from V and 8 bases from J, with 8 bases between. Germline values: CDR1 ENHRY, CDR2 SYGVKD. This CDR3 has 13 residues. Sequenced: naive CD4+ T cells sorted from blood. Subset reported: CD45RA+ positively selected. The V call is TRBV10-3, the J call TRBJ2-1; no reliable D call. The sequence was collected from a young man in good health. The CDR3 loop is CAISESDRHEQFF. CDR3 nucleotides: TGTGCCATCAGTGAGTCTGACCGCCATGAGCAGTTCTTC.